Below, 2 T cell receptor beta chains from the same sample are listed, as sequenced in a study of T-cell reconstitution after alpha-beta-depleted transplantation in children. The authors prepared the TCRbeta library with unique molecular identifiers. One entry per CDR3 protein, called by TCRdb with MiXCR from the PCR reads. Among 250,000 to 300,000 distinct CDR3 sequences, 10% were seen once, and the ten largest hold around 7.6%. The sequencing here drew on PBMCs, taken before TCRalphabeta/CD19-depleted stem cell transplant. These receptors were taken from a boy under three years old with acute myeloid leukemia, due to receive a stem cell transplant.

The rearrangement joins TRBV7-7 to TRBJ2-7; no definite D call. The germline V gene has CDR1 SSHAT and CDR2 FNYEAQ (reference sequence). The V gene lost 5 bases and the J gene lost 5 bases, with 13 bases spanning the gap. The CDR3 is 13 amino acids. For the CDR3, the DNA is TGTGCCAGCAGCGAGGACCGAATCCACGAGCAGTACTTC. Translation: CASSEDRIHEQYF.

This clonotype was recorded at least ten times. The chain links TRBV18 to TRBJ1-5; no clear D. The V and J ends lost 4 bases and 3 bases respectively, with 10 bases between them. CDR1 is KGHSH, CDR2 LQKENI, per germline. The CDR3 consists of 14 residues. This CDR3 reads CASSQAGSNQPQHF. CDR3 DNA: TGTGCCAGCTCACAAGCAGGCTCCAATCAGCCCCAGCATTTT.